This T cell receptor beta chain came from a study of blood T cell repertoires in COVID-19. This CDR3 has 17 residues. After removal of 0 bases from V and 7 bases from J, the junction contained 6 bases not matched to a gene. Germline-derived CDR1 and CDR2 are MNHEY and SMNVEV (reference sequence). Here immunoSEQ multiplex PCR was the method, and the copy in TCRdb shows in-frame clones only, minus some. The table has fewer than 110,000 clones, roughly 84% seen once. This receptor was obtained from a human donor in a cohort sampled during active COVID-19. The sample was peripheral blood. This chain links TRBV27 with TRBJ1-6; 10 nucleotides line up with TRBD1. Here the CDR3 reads CASSLSIRGQGNSPLHF. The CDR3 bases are TGTGCCAGCAGTTTATCGATAAGGGGACAGGGGAATTCACCCCTCCACTTT.